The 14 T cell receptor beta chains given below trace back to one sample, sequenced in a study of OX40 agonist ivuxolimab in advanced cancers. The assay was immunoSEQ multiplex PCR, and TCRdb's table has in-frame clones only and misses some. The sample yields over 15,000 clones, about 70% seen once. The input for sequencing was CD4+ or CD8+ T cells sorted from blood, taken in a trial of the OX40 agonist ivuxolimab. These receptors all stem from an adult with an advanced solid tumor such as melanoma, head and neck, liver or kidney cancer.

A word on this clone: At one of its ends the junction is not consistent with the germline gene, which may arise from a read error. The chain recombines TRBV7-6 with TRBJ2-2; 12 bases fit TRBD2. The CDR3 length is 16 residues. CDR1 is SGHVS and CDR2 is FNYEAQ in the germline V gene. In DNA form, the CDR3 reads TGTGCCAGCAGCCCCCTGACTAGCGGGGGAGTCGGGGCGCTGTTTTTT. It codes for CASSPLTSGGVGALFF.

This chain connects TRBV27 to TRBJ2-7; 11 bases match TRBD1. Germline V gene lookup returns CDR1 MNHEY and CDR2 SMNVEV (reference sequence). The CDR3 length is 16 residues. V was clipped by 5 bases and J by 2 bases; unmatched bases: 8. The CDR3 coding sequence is TGTGCCAGCAGTGAAAAGGGACAGGGGGTCGCCTACGAGCAGTACTTC. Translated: CASSEKGQGVAYEQYF.

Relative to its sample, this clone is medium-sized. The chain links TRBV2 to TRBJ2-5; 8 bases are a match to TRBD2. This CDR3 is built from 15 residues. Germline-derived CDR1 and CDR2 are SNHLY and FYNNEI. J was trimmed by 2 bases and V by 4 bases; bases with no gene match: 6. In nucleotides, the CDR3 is TGTGCCAGCAGTGCGGCTACTAGCGGACAAGAGACCCAGTACTTC. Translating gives CASSAATSGQETQYF.

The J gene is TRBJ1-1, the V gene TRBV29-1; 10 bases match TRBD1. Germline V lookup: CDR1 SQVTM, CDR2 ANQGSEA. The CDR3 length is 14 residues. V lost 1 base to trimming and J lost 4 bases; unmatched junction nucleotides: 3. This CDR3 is CSVEGGQGTTEAFF. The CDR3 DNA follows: TGCAGCGTTGAAGGGGGACAGGGGACCACTGAAGCTTTCTTT.

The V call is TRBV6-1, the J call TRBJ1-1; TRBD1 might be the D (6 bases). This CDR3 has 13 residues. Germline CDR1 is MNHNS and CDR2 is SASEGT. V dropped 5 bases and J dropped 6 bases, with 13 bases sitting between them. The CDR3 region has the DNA TGTGCCAGCAGTTGGAGCAGGGGAGCTGAAGCTTTCTTT. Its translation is CASSWSRGAEAFF.

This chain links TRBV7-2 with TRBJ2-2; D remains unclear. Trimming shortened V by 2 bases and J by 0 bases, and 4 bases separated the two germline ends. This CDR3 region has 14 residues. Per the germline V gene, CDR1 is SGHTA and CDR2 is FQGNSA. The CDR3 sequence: CASSLNANTGELFF. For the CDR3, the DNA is TGTGCCAGCAGCTTAAACGCGAACACCGGGGAGCTGTTTTTT.

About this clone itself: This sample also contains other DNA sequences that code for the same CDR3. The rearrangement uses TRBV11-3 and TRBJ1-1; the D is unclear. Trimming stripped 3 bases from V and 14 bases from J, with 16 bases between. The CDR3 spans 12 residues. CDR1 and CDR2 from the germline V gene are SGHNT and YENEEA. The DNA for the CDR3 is TGTGCCAGCAGCTTCTCGGGCAGCAGAGCCTTCTTT. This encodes CASSFSGSRAFF.

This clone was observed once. The DNA of the CDR3 is TGCGCCAGCAGCCACGCCGGGACACCAGACTACGAGCAGTACTTC. Protein: CASSHAGTPDYEQYF. The genes are TRBV4-1 and TRBJ2-7; perhaps TRBD1 as D (6 bases). V was trimmed by 3 bases and J by 3 bases, leaving 15 bases between them. This CDR3 has 15 amino acids. Germline-derived CDR1 and CDR2 are MGHRA and YSYEKL.

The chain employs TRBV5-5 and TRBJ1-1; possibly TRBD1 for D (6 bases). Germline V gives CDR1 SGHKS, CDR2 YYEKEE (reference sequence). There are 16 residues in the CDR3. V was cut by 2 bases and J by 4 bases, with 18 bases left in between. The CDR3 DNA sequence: TGTGCCAGCAGCTTTCTCGGGGGCCGGGGGAGCACTGAAGCTTTCTTT. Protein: CASSFLGGRGSTEAFF.

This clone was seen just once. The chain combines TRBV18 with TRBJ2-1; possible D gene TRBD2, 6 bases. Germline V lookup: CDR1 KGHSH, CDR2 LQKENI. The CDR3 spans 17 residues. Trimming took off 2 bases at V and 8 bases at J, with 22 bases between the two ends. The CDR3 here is CASSPGPTGWGEDEQFF. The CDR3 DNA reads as TGTGCCAGCTCACCAGGGCCTACAGGATGGGGGGAGGATGAGCAGTTCTTC.

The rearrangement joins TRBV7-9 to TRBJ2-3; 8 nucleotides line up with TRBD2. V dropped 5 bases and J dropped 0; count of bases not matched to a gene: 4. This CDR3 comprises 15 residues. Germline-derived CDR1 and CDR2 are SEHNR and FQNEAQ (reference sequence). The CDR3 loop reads CASSPSGLSTDTQYF. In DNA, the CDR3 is TGTGCCAGCAGCCCTAGCGGGCTTAGCACAGATACGCAGTATTTT.

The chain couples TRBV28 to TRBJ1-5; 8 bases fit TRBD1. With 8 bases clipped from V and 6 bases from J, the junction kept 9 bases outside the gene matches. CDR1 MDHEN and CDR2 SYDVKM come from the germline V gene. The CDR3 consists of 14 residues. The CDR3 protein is CASRPRTGSQPQHF. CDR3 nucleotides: TGTGCCAGCCGACCCCGGACAGGGAGTCAGCCCCAGCATTTT.

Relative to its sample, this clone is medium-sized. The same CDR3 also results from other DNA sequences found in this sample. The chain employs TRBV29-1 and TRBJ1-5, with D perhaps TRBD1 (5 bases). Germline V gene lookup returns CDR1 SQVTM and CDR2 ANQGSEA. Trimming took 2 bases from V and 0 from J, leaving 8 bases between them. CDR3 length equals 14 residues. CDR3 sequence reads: CSVETGISNQPQHF. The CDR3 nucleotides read TGCAGCGTTGAAACAGGCATTAGCAATCAGCCCCAGCATTTT. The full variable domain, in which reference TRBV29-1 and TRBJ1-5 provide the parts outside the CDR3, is SAVISQKPSRDICQRGTSLTIQCQVDSQVTMMFWYRQQPGQSLTLIATANQGSEATYESGFVIDKFPISRPNLTFSTLTVSNMSPEDSSIYLCSVETGISNQPQHFGDGTRLSIL.

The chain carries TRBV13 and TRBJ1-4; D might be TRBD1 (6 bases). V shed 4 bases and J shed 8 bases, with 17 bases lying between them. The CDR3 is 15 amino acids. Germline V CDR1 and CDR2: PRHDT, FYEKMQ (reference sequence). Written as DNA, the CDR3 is TGTGCCAGCAGCTGGAGACAGGAGGGGGAGGAAAAACTGTTTTTT. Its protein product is CASSWRQEGEEKLFF.